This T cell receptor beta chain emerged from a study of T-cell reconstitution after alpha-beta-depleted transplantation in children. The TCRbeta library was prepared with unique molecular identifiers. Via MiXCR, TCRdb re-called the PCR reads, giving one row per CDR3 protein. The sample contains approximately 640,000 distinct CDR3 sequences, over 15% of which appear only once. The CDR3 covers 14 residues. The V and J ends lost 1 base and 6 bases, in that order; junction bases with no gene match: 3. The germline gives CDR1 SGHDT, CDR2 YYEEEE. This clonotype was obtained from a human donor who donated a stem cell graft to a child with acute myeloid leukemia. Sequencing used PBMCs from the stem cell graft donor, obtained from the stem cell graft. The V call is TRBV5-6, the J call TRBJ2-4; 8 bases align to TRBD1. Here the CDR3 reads CASSLNRGINIQYF. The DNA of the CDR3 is TGTGCCAGCAGCTTGAACAGGGGGATAAACATTCAGTACTTC.